The 30 T cell receptor beta chains below all came from one sample that was sequenced in a study of cytotoxic CD8 clonotypes in ibrutinib-treated CLL. Clones were read by immunoSEQ multiplex PCR, and TCRdb kept only the in-frame ones, dropping some. The table lists about 39,000 clones, 55% to 80% of them singletons, with 7% in the top ten. The material sequenced was PBMCs, taken at disease progression, from a patient treated with ibrutinib. The receptors shown here come from a human donor with chronic lymphocytic leukemia.

The count of this clone is one. The chain recombines TRBV7-9 with TRBJ2-2, with unresolved D. CDR1 is SEHNR, CDR2 FQNEAQ, per germline (reference sequence). There are 13 residues in the CDR3. V lost 5 bases to trimming and J lost 4 bases, with 8 bases between them. This chain's CDR3 is CASSQPLTGELFF. CDR3 nucleotide sequence: TGTGCCAGCAGCCAACCACTCACCGGGGAGCTGTTTTTT.

This clone showed up just a few times. This chain uses TRBV6-1 with TRBJ1-2, with D unresolved. CDR1 is MNHNS, CDR2 SASEGT, per germline. This CDR3 is built from 11 residues. The V end was cut by 6 bases, the J end by 8 bases, with 10 bases between. The CDR3 DNA reads TGTGCCAGCAGGGACGCTTGGGGCTACACCTTC. Translation: CASRDAWGYTF.

This chain connects TRBV10-1 to TRBJ2-1; TRBD2 aligns across 9 bases. CDR1 is WNHNN and CDR2 is SYGVQD in the germline V gene (reference sequence). V was clipped by 5 bases and J by 8 bases; unmatched bases: 13. This CDR3 is 16 amino acids long. The CDR3 DNA reads TGCGCCAGCAGTACCCTGACTAGCGGTGGTCAGGATGAGCAGTTCTTC. Translation gives CASSTLTSGGQDEQFF.

The V and J genes are TRBV6-6 and TRBJ2-2; 8 bases agree with TRBD1. V lost 2 bases, J lost 7 bases, and 9 bases stayed unmatched. Per the germline V gene, CDR1 is MNHNY and CDR2 is SVGAGI (reference sequence). This CDR3 spans 16 amino acids. The CDR3 coding sequence is TGTGCCAGCAGTTACACCCGACAGGGGCAAGGCGGGGAGCTGTTTTTT. Translating it yields CASSYTRQGQGGELFF.

V is TRBV2 and J is TRBJ1-5; D is ambiguous. CDR1 and CDR2 (germline): SNHLY, FYNNEI. The CDR3 spans 14 residues. Trimming cost V 0 bases and J 6 bases, with 9 bases left between them. CDR3: CASSEAGRGQPQHF. CDR3 coding DNA: TGTGCCAGCAGTGAAGCAGGGCGGGGTCAGCCCCAGCATTTT.

This clone came up a few times. The V and J genes are TRBV28 and TRBJ2-1; 8 bases fit TRBD1. Germline V CDR1 and CDR2: MDHEN, SYDVKM. CDR3 size: 15 residues. J gave up 6 bases and V 0 bases, and 4 bases lay outside the gene matches. CDR3 sequence reads: CASSLWDRVLNEQFF. The CDR3 coding sequence is TGTGCCAGCAGTTTATGGGACAGGGTCCTCAATGAGCAGTTCTTC.

J is TRBJ1-1 and V is TRBV4-2; no reliable D call. The CDR3 contains 13 residues. Germline CDR1 and CDR2: LGHNA and YNFKEQ. Trimming left V 0 bases short and J 4 bases short, with 6 bases between. For the CDR3, the DNA is TGTGCCAGCAGCCAAGAGGGATTCACTGAAGCTTTCTTT. Protein product: CASSQEGFTEAFF.

The gene calls are TRBV6-5 and TRBJ2-1; D unclear. CDR1 is MNHEY and CDR2 is SVGAGI in the germline V gene. The CDR3 totals 11 residues. V lost 2 bases and J 8 bases, leaving 4 bases between the germline ends. CDR3 residues: CASSYLDEQFF. In DNA, the CDR3 is TGTGCCAGCAGTTACCTCGATGAGCAGTTCTTC.

V is TRBV27 and J is TRBJ2-7; 7 nucleotides align to TRBD2. V trimming: 2 bases; J trimming: 3 bases; junction bases outside the gene matches: 7. The CDR3 length is 15 residues. CDR1 and CDR2 (germline): MNHEY, SMNVEV (reference sequence). CDR3 sequence: CASSLGAGVDYEQYF. The CDR3 DNA reads as TGTGCCAGCAGTTTAGGGGCGGGAGTAGACTACGAGCAGTACTTC.

This chain joins TRBV28 and TRBJ1-1; D may be TRBD1 (6 bases). CDR1 is MDHEN, CDR2 SYDVKM, per germline. Trimming pared 7 bases from V and 0 bases from J, leaving 15 bases between. There are 15 residues in the CDR3. CDR3 bases: TGTGCCAGCAACAGCGTGGGACATCTGAACACTGAAGCTTTCTTT. Translated: CASNSVGHLNTEAFF.

V usage is TRBV11-3 and J usage is TRBJ2-2, with D uncertain. Trimming took 2 bases from V and 5 from J, leaving 3 bases between them. The CDR3 length is 12 residues. The germline CDR1 and CDR2 sequences are SGHNT and YENEEA. CDR3 DNA sequence: TGTGCCAGCAGCTTACTTACCGGGGAGCTGTTTTTT. Protein product: CASSLLTGELFF. Drawing the rest from reference TRBV11-3 and TRBJ2-2, the complete variable domain is EAGVVQSPRYKIIEKKQPVAFWCNPISGHNTLYWYLQNLGQGPELLIRYENEEAVDDSQLPKDRFSAERLKGVDSTLKIQPAELGDSAVYLCASSLLTGELFFGEGSRLTVL.

V and J are TRBV7-9 and TRBJ1-4, with 7 bases matching TRBD1. Germline V CDR1 and CDR2: SEHNR, FQNEAQ (reference sequence). With V trimmed by 0 bases and J by 8 bases, 3 bases remained unmatched. The CDR3 consists of 14 residues. CDR3 sequence reads: CASSLAQGGEKLFF. Written as DNA, the CDR3 is TGTGCCAGCAGCTTAGCCCAGGGGGGAGAAAAACTGTTTTTT.

This clone has a handful of counts. The genes are TRBV15 and TRBJ2-1; D is ambiguous. Trimming cost V 0 bases and J 6 bases, with 6 bases left between them. Per the germline V gene, CDR1 is LNHNV and CDR2 is YYDKDF (reference sequence). CDR3 length: 13 amino acids. CDR3 sequence reads: CATSRDLGNEQFF. CDR3 nucleotide sequence: TGTGCCACCAGCAGAGATCTGGGCAATGAGCAGTTCTTC.

V usage is TRBV30 and J usage is TRBJ2-1; possible D gene TRBD1, 5 bases. This CDR3 is 12 amino acids long. Germline CDR1 and CDR2: GTSNPN and SVGIG (reference sequence). Trimming removed 4 bases from V and 8 bases from J, with 12 bases in between. CDR3: CAWKTVFHEQFF. CDR3 DNA: TGTGCCTGGAAGACAGTCTTCCATGAGCAGTTCTTC.

The CDR3 coding sequence is TGTGCCAGCAGAGTCGGACAGCGTGGCGAGCAGTACTTC. Translation: CASRVGQRGEQYF. V gene TRBV27 combines with J gene TRBJ2-7, with D maybe TRBD1 (6 bases). V lost 6 bases to trimming and J lost 6 bases, with 15 bases between them. The CDR3 covers 13 residues. Germline CDR1 reads MNHEY; CDR2 reads SMNVEV (reference sequence).

This clone has a single count. The chain links TRBV27 to TRBJ2-1; 7 bases are a match to TRBD2. The CDR3 is 15 amino acids. Germline V CDR1 and CDR2: MNHEY, SMNVEV (reference sequence). Trimming took 3 bases from V and 4 from J; bases not matched to a gene: 6. This CDR3 reads CASSLEGGPYNEQFF. CDR3 bases: TGTGCCAGCAGTTTGGAGGGAGGGCCGTACAATGAGCAGTTCTTC.

This clone turned up a few times. The gene calls are TRBV19 and TRBJ1-1; weak D call: TRBD1 (5 bases). Trimming pared 3 bases from V and 1 base from J, leaving 12 bases between. Germline V CDR1 and CDR2: LNHDA, SQIVND (reference sequence). The CDR3 covers 15 residues. The DNA of the CDR3 is TGTGCCAGTAGTATTGAGGGCAGGGCGAACACTGAAGCTTTCTTT. Translated: CASSIEGRANTEAFF.

The rearrangement links TRBV30 to TRBJ2-7; no clear D gene. Germline V lookup: CDR1 GTSNPN, CDR2 SVGIG (reference sequence). The V and J ends lost 2 bases and 0 bases respectively, with 11 bases between them. The CDR3 runs 14 residues. CDR3 amino acids: CAWSSPPGSYEQYF. DNA of the CDR3: TGTGCCTGGAGTTCTCCCCCGGGCTCCTACGAGCAGTACTTC.

The chain combines TRBV5-6 with TRBJ2-1; TRBD2 matches at 8 bases. Germline values: CDR1 SGHDT, CDR2 YYEEEE. CDR3 length: 15 amino acids. Trimming took 4 bases from V and 9 from J; bases not matched to a gene: 12. The CDR3: CASSTRLGLGSEQFF. CDR3 nucleotides: TGTGCCAGCAGCACCCGTCTGGGACTAGGCAGTGAGCAGTTCTTC. The full variable domain, completed using reference TRBV5-6 and TRBJ2-1, is DAGVTQSPTHLIKTRGQQVTLRCSPKSGHDTVSWYQQALGQGPQFIFQYYEEEERQRGNFPDRFSGHQFPNYSSELNVNALLLGDSALYLCASSTRLGLGSEQFFGPGTRLTVL.

The chain has TRBV6-6 and TRBJ2-2; D may be TRBD2 (6 bases). This CDR3 region has 14 residues. The V and J ends lost 6 bases and 7 bases respectively, with 15 bases between them. CDR1 and CDR2 (germline): MNHNY, SVGAGI (reference sequence). CDR3: CASSGTPGGGELFF. CDR3 bases: TGTGCCAGCAGCGGGACTCCTGGGGGCGGGGAGCTGTTTTTT.

This chain links TRBV6-4 with TRBJ2-1; TRBD2 agrees at 7 bases. The CDR3 sequence is 15 residues long. J lost 0 bases, V lost 6 bases, and 5 bases had no gene match. The germline CDR1 and CDR2 sequences are MRHNA and SNTAGT. The chain's CDR3 is CASSSVAGSYNEQFF. The CDR3 nucleotides are TGTGCCAGCAGCTCTGTAGCGGGCTCCTACAATGAGCAGTTCTTC.

This chain connects TRBV10-2 to TRBJ1-3, with D maybe TRBD1 (6 bases). V was cut by 6 bases and J by 3 bases, with 12 bases left in between. The CDR3 consists of 14 residues. Germline-derived CDR1 and CDR2 are WSHSY and SAAADI. The chain's CDR3 is CASSRGLDGNTIYF. CDR3 DNA: TGCGCCAGCAGCAGGGGCCTCGATGGAAACACCATATATTTT.

This chain links TRBV2 with TRBJ1-6; D may be TRBD1 (6 bases). This CDR3 comprises 15 residues. The V gene lost 6 bases and the J gene lost 9 bases, with 18 bases spanning the gap. CDR1 is SNHLY and CDR2 is FYNNEI in the germline V gene. CDR3 sequence reads: CASSPTGLPTSPLHF. The CDR3 bases are TGTGCCAGCAGCCCGACAGGTTTACCCACTTCACCCCTCCACTTT.

The V gene is TRBV7-2, the J gene TRBJ2-7, with D possibly matching TRBD2 (6 bases). The germline gives CDR1 SGHTA, CDR2 FQGNSA. V was cut by 5 bases and J by 2 bases, with 16 bases left in between. This CDR3 spans 15 amino acids. The CDR3 protein is CASSAAVGGAYEQYF. The DNA of the CDR3 is TGTGCCAGCAGCGCCGCCGTGGGGGGAGCCTACGAGCAGTACTTC.

This chain links TRBV5-1 with TRBJ1-1; TRBD1 aligns across 7 bases. Germline CDR1 is SGHRS and CDR2 is YFSETQ. With V trimmed by 3 bases and J by 5 bases, 10 bases remained unmatched. The CDR3 is made up of 15 amino acids. The CDR3 region has the DNA TGCGCCAGCAGCTGGAAGTTAGGGGGCGAAACTGAAGCTTTCTTT. It codes for CASSWKLGGETEAFF.

The chain combines TRBV4-3 with TRBJ2-5, with TRBD1 as a possible D gene (5 bases). The CDR3 runs to 20 residues. The germline V gene has CDR1 LGHNA and CDR2 YSLEER. V was shortened by 7 bases and J by 2 bases, with 32 bases between the two germline ends. CDR3 in amino acids: CASNLGYRINFRVVQETQYF. In DNA, the CDR3 is TGCGCCAGCAACCTAGGTTACAGGATAAACTTCAGGGTCGTGCAAGAGACCCAGTACTTC.

The chain carries TRBV25-1 and TRBJ2-1; 15 bases align to TRBD2. V shed 5 bases, J shed 7 bases, and the junction held 12 bases outside the gene matches. Germline CDR1 is MGHDK and CDR2 is SYGVNS. CDR3 length: 18 residues. Here the CDR3 reads CASSLSPGTSGRWNEQFF. CDR3 nucleotides: TGTGCCAGCAGTCTCAGTCCCGGGACTAGCGGGAGGTGGAATGAGCAGTTCTTC.

The chain has TRBV9 and TRBJ1-5; no definite D call. CDR1 and CDR2 from the germline V gene are SGDLS and YYNGEE. The ends were cut back, 0 bases at V and 1 base at J, with 2 bases in the middle. The CDR3 has 13 residues. The CDR3 region has the DNA TGTGCCAGCAGCGTAGGGAGCAATCAGCCCCAGCATTTT. Protein: CASSVGSNQPQHF.

In this sample, this clone turned up a few times. The chain is built from TRBV11-1 and TRBJ2-7; 12 bases map to TRBD1. This CDR3 comprises 15 residues. Germline V gene data show CDR1 as SGHAT and CDR2 as FQDESV (reference sequence). V was pared by 5 bases and J by 4 bases, with 6 bases of the junction left unmatched. The CDR3 region has the DNA TGTGCCAGCAGCCCCGGGACAGGGGGCAGGTACGAGCAGTACTTC. It is translated as CASSPGTGGRYEQYF.

V is TRBV7-3 and J is TRBJ2-1, with 10 bases fitting TRBD2. CDR1 and CDR2 from the germline V gene are SGHTA and FQGTGA. Losses at the gene ends were 4 bases for V and 8 bases for J; bases not matched to a gene: 17. The CDR3 consists of 18 residues. The CDR3 coding sequence is TGTGCCAGCAGCTACAAAAGGTCTACTAGCGGGATCGAGGATGAGCAGTTCTTC. Translated, it gives CASSYKRSTSGIEDEQFF.